The TCR beta chain under discussion was sequenced for a study of OX40 agonist ivuxolimab in advanced cancers. Study-wide background: An anti-OX40 (CD134) antibody with agonistic activity, ivuxolimab, was administered to patients.

Assay: immunoSEQ multiplex PCR; the TCRdb copy retains only in-frame clones and omits some. The sample shows approximately 67,000 clones, around nine tenths of them seen only once. Study observations and caveats: The work left the antigen specificity of expanded peripheral T cells undetermined. Among the nonresponders, some also had low normalized T-cell clonal expansion.

Germline CDR1 SNHLY, CDR2 FYNNEI. The trim removed 2 bases at V and 3 bases at J, leaving 14 bases unmatched. The CDR3 length is 20 residues. To note about this clone: Antigen unknown.

The rearrangement links TRBV2 to TRBJ2-7; 15 bases fit TRBD2. The sample consisted of CD4+ or CD8+ T cells sorted from blood, taken in a trial of the OX40 agonist ivuxolimab. This sequence originates from an adult with an advanced solid tumor such as melanoma, head and neck, liver or kidney cancer. CDR3 nucleotide sequence: TGTGCCAGCAGTGAACCACGGACTAGCGGGAGGGCCCAAATCAACTACGAGCAGTACTTC. It translates to CASSEPRTSGRAQINYEQYF.